The subject of this entry is one T cell receptor beta chain. As yet, its antigen is unknown. These data are taken from a study of T cells in Graves' hyperthyroidism and ophthalmopathy. Points from the study as a whole: Through a model of 13 V-J features, ophthalmopathy was separated from stable hyperthyroidism. The majority of expanded thyroid clonotypes above 0.001 also appeared in blood. The model identified upcoming ophthalmopathy a median approximately six months ahead of onset.

Thyroid ultrasound and orbital computed tomography, with clinical symptoms and serum thyroxine and TRAb, informed diagnoses. The germline gives CDR1 LNHDA, CDR2 SQIVND (reference sequence). The CDR3 is 15 residues long. V was pared by 8 bases and J by 0 bases, with 14 bases between. Amplification of TCR beta CDR3 regions used RNA as the template. HTBI primers were the set used in a first-round RT-PCR of the TCR CDR3. Using its own MiXCR run on the multiplex PCR reads, TCRdb lists one record per CDR3 protein. The data contain 660,000 or so distinct CDR3 sequences, about 45% of them singletons. Input material: peripheral blood or thyroid tissue (not recorded which). This clonotype was obtained from an adult man with Graves' disease, either hyperthyroidism or ophthalmopathy (not recorded which). V usage is TRBV19 and J usage is TRBJ1-5, with unresolved D. The CDR3 DNA sequence: TGTGCCAGTTCCGACGATCAGCCTAGCAATCAGCCCCAGCATTTT. This gives the protein CASSDDQPSNQPQHF.